This T cell receptor (beta chain) emerged from a study of T cells after yellow fever vaccination. Across the whole study: Preparation of fractions with low cell numbers was performed using SMART-Seq v4 Ultra Low Input.

This clonotype was counted at least ten times. The CDR3 loop spans 12 amino acids. The germline gives CDR1 SEHNR, CDR2 FQNEAQ (reference sequence). V dropped 6 bases and J dropped 11 bases, with 13 bases sitting between them. TCRdb fed the 5' RACE reads into MiXCR, producing one record per CDR3 protein. Of approximately 300,000 distinct CDR3 sequences detected, around 6.8% appear once; the ten largest clones hold over 15%. Sample: PBMCs, taken 45 days after the first yellow fever vaccination. The source of this sequence is a man aged 18 to 30 who received the YFV17D yellow fever vaccine. The chain employs TRBV7-9 and TRBJ2-2, with a possible D match to TRBD2 (5 bases). CDR3 sequence reads: CASSRTDRELFF. The CDR3 region has the DNA TGTGCCAGCAGTAGGACTGACCGTGAGCTGTTTTTT.